These T cell receptor beta chains were read from a single sample in a study of blood T cells in healthy people across ages. TCRdb fed the 5' RACE reads into MiXCR, producing one record per CDR3 protein. The data hold about 1.6 million distinct CDR3 sequences, with 30% to 35% observed a single time. Sequences were obtained from blood. The origin of the receptors is a woman aged 30 to 39 in good health. Each CDR3 is given with its conserved first and last residue. A D gene is named only where the DNA matches it firmly. The size field is filled for only some rows; it gives once, few, many or a size class.

CASSLGADQVEKLFF	TGTGCCAGCAGCTTAGGGGCAGATCAGGTCGAAAAACTGTTTTTT	NA	TRBV7-6	TRBJ1-4	NA
CASSLGSTGTEAFF	TGCGCCAGCAGCTTGGGGAGTACGGGCACTGAAGCTTTCTTT	NA	TRBV5-1	TRBJ1-1	few
CASNRLATINNEQFF	TGTGCCAGCAATCGACTAGCCACTATCAACAATGAGCAGTTCTTC	TRBD2	TRBV6-1	TRBJ2-1	NA
CASSQDLLSEQYF	TGTGCCAGCAGCCAAGATCTCTTGTCCGAGCAGTACTTC	NA	TRBV4-2	TRBJ2-7	NA
CSARVHSPTPDGSPLHF	TGCAGTGCTAGAGTGCACAGCCCTACCCCGGACGGTTCACCCCTCCACTTT	NA	TRBV20-1	TRBJ1-6	NA
CASSNTGQGWDEQYF	TGCGCCAGCTCGAATACGGGACAGGGCTGGGACGAGCAGTACTTC	TRBD1	TRBV5-1	TRBJ2-7	NA
CASGWAVQYF	TGTGCCAGCGGGTGGGCGGTGCAGTACTTC	NA	TRBV27	TRBJ2-5	few
CSVERAPQYF	TGCAGCGTTGAACGAGCCCCCCAGTATTTT	NA	TRBV29-1	TRBJ2-3	many
CASTHRGITGELFF	TGTGCCAGCACTCACAGGGGAATTACCGGGGAGCTGTTTTTT	TRBD1	TRBV6-6	TRBJ2-2	NA
CASSPRMPGSRSDTQYF	TGTGCCAGCAGCCCCAGAATGCCGGGGTCCCGCTCGGATACGCAGTATTTT	NA	TRBV11-2	TRBJ2-3	few
CASSFGGDRGYWSTEAFF	TGTGCCAGCAGTTTTGGTGGGGACAGGGGGTATTGGAGCACTGAAGCTTTCTTT	TRBD1	TRBV28	TRBJ1-1	few
CASGSFRTGQETQYF	TGTGCCAGCGGCTCCTTTCGGACAGGCCAAGAGACCCAGTACTTC	TRBD1	TRBV7-7	TRBJ2-5	NA
CAGKHTADYEQYF	TGTGCCGGCAAGCATACAGCGGACTACGAGCAGTACTTC	NA	TRBV2	TRBJ2-7	NA
CASKHRDFVNGEAFF	TGTGCCAGCAAACACAGGGATTTCGTAAACGGTGAAGCTTTCTTT	NA	TRBV12-3/TRBV12-4	TRBJ1-1	NA
CASEPGAVAKNIQYF	TGTGCCAGCGAACCTGGGGCCGTAGCCAAAAACATTCAGTACTTC	NA	TRBV5-8	TRBJ2-4	few
CASSLYGLAGTGEQFF	TGTGCCAGCAGCTTATATGGACTAGCGGGGACCGGGGAGCAGTTCTTC	TRBD2	TRBV7-9	TRBJ2-1	NA
CASSSFRLAGGRAEQFF	TGTGCCAGCAGCTCCTTCCGGCTAGCGGGGGGGCGGGCTGAGCAGTTCTTC	TRBD2	TRBV7-8	TRBJ2-1	NA
CSAGSDSYEQYF	TGCAGCGCTGGTTCCGACTCTTACGAGCAGTACTTC	NA	TRBV20-1	TRBJ2-7	NA
CASSQDPHGGTEAFF	TGCGCCAGCAGCCAAGATCCCCACGGGGGCACTGAAGCTTTCTTT	NA	TRBV4-1	TRBJ1-1	NA
CASSLAQVAGAYNEQFF	TGCGCCAGCAGCTTGGCCCAGGTAGCGGGGGCCTACAATGAGCAGTTCTTC	TRBD2	TRBV5-1	TRBJ2-1	NA
CASSPRTRDRAFLYNSPLHF	TGTGCCAGCTCACCAAGAACCCGGGACAGGGCTTTTCTCTATAATTCACCCCTCCACTTT	TRBD1	TRBV18	TRBJ1-6	NA
CASSIQRVGTYNEQFF	TGTGCCAGCAGCATCCAGCGGGTAGGAACCTACAATGAGCAGTTCTTC	NA	TRBV12-3/TRBV12-4	TRBJ2-1	few
CASSLSSRGSQETQYF	TGTGCCAGCAGCTTGTCCTCGAGGGGCAGCCAAGAGACCCAGTACTTC	NA	TRBV7-7	TRBJ2-5	NA
CASSVDAGVTNEQFF	TGTGCCAGCAGCGTAGATGCGGGAGTAACCAATGAGCAGTTCTTC	TRBD2	TRBV9	TRBJ2-1	NA
CAISESKSVRGNPATNEKLFF	TGTGCCATCAGTGAGTCGAAATCTGTGCGGGGAAATCCTGCAACTAATGAAAAACTGTTTTTT	NA	TRBV10-3	TRBJ1-4	NA
CTSSPGNTEAFF	TGTACCAGCTCACCCGGGAACACTGAAGCTTTCTTT	NA	TRBV18	TRBJ1-1	NA
CASSQDTINEQFF	TGTGCCAGCAGCCAGGACACCATCAATGAGCAGTTCTTC	NA	TRBV7-9	TRBJ2-1	NA
CASGDRGDEQYF	TGTGCCAGCGGAGACAGGGGCGACGAGCAGTACTTC	TRBD1	TRBV27	TRBJ2-7	few
CSARDFAGSGETQYF	TGCAGTGCTAGAGATTTCGCGGGCTCAGGAGAGACCCAGTACTTC	NA	TRBV20-1	TRBJ2-5	many
CASSSLTGADTEAFF	TGTGCCAGCAGTTCCCTGACAGGGGCAGACACTGAAGCTTTCTTT	TRBD1	TRBV6-2/TRBV6-3	TRBJ1-1	NA
CASRLAGVTDTQYF	TGCGCCAGCAGGCTAGCGGGAGTCACAGATACGCAGTATTTT	TRBD2	TRBV12-3/TRBV12-4	TRBJ2-3	many
CATGDRASDTQYF	TGTGCCACCGGGGACAGGGCATCAGATACGCAGTATTTT	TRBD1	TRBV27	TRBJ2-3	few
CASSQDSWGNEKLFF	TGCGCCAGCAGCCAAGATAGCTGGGGGAATGAAAAACTGTTTTTT	NA	TRBV4-1	TRBJ1-4	many
CASSLAATGDHEQYF	TGCGCCAGCAGCTTGGCCGCGACAGGGGACCACGAGCAGTACTTC	TRBD1	TRBV5-1	TRBJ2-7	few
CASSCQGAYNEQFF	TGTGCCAGCAGCTGCCAGGGGGCATACAATGAGCAGTTCTTC	TRBD1	TRBV5-6	TRBJ2-1	NA
CACQEQGIVETQYF	TGTGCCTGTCAAGAGCAGGGAATTGTAGAGACCCAGTACTTC	NA	TRBV30	TRBJ2-5	few
CASPAKFYGYTF	TGTGCCAGCCCTGCAAAGTTCTATGGCTACACCTTC	NA	TRBV27	TRBJ1-2	NA
CASRRDSPLGTDTQYF	TGTGCCAGCAGGCGGGACAGCCCCCTCGGAACAGATACGCAGTATTTT	NA	TRBV27	TRBJ2-3	NA
CASSVGNSAYNEQFF	TGTGCCAGCAGCGTAGGAAATAGCGCGTACAATGAGCAGTTCTTC	NA	TRBV9	TRBJ2-1	few
CAIRPGQGASNQPQHF	TGTGCCATCAGACCGGGACAGGGGGCAAGCAATCAGCCCCAGCATTTT	TRBD1	TRBV10-3	TRBJ1-5	NA
CSARDPRGPGETQYF	TGCAGTGCTAGAGACCCGCGAGGGCCTGGAGAGACCCAGTACTTC	NA	TRBV20-1	TRBJ2-5	NA
CASSEDLGTGISGANVLTF	TGTGCCAGCAGTGAAGACCTCGGGACAGGCATCTCTGGGGCCAACGTCCTGACTTTC	TRBD1	TRBV6-1	TRBJ2-6	few
CASSSASGGASDTQYF	TGCGCCAGCAGCTCGGCTAGCGGGGGGGCGTCAGATACGCAGTATTTT	TRBD2	TRBV5-1	TRBJ2-3	NA
CASSLVAGVQHYEQYF	TGCGCCAGCAGCTTGGTTGCGGGAGTACAACACTACGAGCAGTACTTC	TRBD2	TRBV5-1	TRBJ2-7	NA